This T cell receptor (beta chain) comes out of a study of blood T cell repertoires in COVID-19. As for the study in general: Samples representing acute and convalescent COVID-19 were sourced from the United States, Italy and Spain. Sample material is recorded as cDNA or gDNA derived from T cells, B-cell-depleted T cells, or PBMCs.

The protocol was immunoSEQ multiplex PCR, while the TCRdb copy is restricted to in-frame clones and leaves out a portion. The sample consists of under 200,000 clones, 65% to 85% of them appearing once. The sequencing sample was made of peripheral blood. This TCR was recovered from a woman in her sixties or seventies with acute or convalescent COVID-19.

The CDR3 bases are TGTGCCAGCAGCCCGACAGGGGGCGGCCTGAACACTGAAGCTTTCTTT. Translation gives CASSPTGGGLNTEAFF. The chain combines TRBV9 with TRBJ1-1; TRBD1 matches 10 bases. V was pared by 4 bases and J by 0 bases, with 6 bases of the junction left unmatched. Germline assignment: CDR1 SGDLS and CDR2 YYNGEE. There are 16 residues in the CDR3.